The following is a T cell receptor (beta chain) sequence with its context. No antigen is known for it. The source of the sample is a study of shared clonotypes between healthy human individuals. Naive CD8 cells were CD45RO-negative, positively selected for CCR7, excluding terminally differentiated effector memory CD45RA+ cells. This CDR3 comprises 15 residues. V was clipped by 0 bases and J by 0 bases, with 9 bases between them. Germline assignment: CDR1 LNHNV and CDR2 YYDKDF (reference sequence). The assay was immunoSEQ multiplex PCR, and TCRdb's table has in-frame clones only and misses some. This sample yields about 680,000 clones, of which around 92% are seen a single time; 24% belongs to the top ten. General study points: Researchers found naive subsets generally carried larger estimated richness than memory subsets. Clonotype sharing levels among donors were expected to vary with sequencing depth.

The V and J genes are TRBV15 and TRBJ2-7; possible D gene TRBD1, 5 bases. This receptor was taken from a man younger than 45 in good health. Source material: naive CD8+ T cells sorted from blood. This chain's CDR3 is CATSRDRTNSYEQYF. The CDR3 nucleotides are TGTGCCACCAGCAGAGATAGGACAAACTCCTACGAGCAGTACTTC. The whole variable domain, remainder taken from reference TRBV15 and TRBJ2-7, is DAMVIQNPRYQVTQFGKPVTLSCSQTLNHNVMYWYQQKSSQAPKLLFHYYDKDFNNEADTPDNFQSRRPNTSFCFLDIRSPGLGDTAMYLCATSRDRTNSYEQYFGPGTRLTVT.